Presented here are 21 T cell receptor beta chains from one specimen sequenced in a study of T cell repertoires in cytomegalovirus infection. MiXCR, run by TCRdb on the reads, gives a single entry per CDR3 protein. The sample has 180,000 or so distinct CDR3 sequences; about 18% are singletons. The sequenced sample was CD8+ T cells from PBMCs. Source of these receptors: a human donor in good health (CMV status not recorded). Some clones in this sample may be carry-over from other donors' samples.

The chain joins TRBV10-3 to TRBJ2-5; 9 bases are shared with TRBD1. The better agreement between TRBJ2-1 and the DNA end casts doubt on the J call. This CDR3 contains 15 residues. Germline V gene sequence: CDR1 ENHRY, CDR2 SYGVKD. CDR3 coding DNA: TGTGCCATCAGGGAGACAGGGGGGGGACAAGAGACCCAGTTCTTC. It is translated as CAIRETGGGQETQFF.

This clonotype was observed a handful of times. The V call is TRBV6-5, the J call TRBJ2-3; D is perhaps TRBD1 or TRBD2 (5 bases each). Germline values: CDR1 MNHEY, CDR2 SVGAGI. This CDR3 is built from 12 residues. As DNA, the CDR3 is TGTGCTGTGGGGGATGGCACAGATACGCAGTATTTT. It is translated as CAVGDGTDTQYF.

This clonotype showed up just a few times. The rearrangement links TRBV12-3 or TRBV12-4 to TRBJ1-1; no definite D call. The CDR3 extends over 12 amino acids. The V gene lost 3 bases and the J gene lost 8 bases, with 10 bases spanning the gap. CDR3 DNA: TGTGCCAGCAGTTTGGTTCACTCCGAAGCTTTCTTT. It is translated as CASSLVHSEAFF.

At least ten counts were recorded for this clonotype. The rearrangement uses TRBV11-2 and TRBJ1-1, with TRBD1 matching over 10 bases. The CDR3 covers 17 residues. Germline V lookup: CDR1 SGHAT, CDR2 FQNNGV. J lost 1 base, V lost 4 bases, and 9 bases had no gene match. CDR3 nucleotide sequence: TGTGCCAGCAGCTCCAGACGACAGGGGGCATGGAACACTGAAGCTTTCTTT. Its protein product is CASSSRRQGAWNTEAFF.

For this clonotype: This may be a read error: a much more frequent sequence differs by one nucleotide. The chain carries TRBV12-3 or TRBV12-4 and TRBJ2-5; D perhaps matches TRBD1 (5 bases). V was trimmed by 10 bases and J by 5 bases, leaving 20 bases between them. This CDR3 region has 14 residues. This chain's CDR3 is CANSADSASETQYF. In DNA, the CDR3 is TGTGCCAACAGCGCCGACAGCGCTTCGGAGACCCAGTACTTC.

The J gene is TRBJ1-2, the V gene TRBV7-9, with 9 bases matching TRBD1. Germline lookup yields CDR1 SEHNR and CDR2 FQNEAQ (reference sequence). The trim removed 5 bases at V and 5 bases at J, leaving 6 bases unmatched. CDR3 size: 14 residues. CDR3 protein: CASSPPGTGYGYTF. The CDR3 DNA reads TGTGCCAGCAGCCCCCCCGGGACAGGGTATGGCTACACCTTC.

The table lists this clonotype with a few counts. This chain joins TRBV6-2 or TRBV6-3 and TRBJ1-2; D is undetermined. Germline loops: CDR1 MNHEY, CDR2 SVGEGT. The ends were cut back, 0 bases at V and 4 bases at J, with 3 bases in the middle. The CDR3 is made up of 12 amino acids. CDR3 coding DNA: TGTGCCAGCAGTTACTCGATCTATGGCTACACCTTC. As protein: CASSYSIYGYTF.

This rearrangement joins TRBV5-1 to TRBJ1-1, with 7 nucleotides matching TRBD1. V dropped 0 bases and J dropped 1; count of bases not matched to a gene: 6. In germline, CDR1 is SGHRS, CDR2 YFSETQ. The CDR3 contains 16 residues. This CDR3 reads CASSLGLQGTNTEAFF. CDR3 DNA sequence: TGCGCCAGCAGCTTGGGGCTACAGGGGACGAACACTGAAGCTTTCTTT.

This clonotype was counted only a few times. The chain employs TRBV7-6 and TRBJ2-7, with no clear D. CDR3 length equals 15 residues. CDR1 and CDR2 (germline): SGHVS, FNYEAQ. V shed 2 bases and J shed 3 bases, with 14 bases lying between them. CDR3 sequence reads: CASSLSIDDVYEQYF. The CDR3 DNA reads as TGTGCCAGCAGCTTATCGATAGATGATGTCTACGAGCAGTACTTC.

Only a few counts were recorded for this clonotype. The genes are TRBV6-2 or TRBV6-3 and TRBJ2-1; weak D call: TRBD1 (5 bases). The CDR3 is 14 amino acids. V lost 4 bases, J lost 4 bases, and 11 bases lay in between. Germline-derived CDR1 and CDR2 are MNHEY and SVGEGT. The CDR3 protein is CASSSDRQYNEQFF. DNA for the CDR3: TGTGCCAGCAGTTCAGATCGACAGTACAATGAGCAGTTCTTC.

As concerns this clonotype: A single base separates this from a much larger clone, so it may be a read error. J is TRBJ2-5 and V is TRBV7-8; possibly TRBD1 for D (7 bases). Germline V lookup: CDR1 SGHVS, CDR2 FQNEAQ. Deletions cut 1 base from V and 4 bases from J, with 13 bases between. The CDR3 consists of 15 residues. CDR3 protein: CASSLERGDRETQYF. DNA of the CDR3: TGTGCCAGCAGCTTAGAAAGGGGGGACAGAGAGACCCAGTACTTC.

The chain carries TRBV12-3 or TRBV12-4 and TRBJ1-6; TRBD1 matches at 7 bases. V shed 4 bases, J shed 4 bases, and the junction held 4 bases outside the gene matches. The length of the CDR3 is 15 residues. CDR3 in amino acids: CASSYPGQYNSPLHF. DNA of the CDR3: TGTGCCAGCAGTTACCCGGGACAGTATAATTCACCCCTCCACTTT.

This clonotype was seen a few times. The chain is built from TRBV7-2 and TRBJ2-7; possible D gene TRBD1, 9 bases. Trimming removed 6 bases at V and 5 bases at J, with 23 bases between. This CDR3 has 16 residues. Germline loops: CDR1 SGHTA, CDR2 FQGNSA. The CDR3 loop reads CASREAGGDREHEQYF. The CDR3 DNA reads TGTGCCAGCAGGGAAGCCGGGGGGGACAGGGAGCACGAGCAGTACTTC.

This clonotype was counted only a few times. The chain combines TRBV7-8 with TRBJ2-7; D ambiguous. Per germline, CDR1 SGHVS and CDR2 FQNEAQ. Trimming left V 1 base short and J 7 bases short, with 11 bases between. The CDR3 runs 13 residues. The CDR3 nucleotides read TGTGCCAGCAGCTTAGGACGGGCCAGGGAGCAGTACTTC. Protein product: CASSLGRAREQYF.

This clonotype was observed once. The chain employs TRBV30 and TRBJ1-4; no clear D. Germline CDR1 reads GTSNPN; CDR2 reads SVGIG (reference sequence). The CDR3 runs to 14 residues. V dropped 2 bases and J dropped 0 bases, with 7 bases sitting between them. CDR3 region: CAWSNDATNEKLFF. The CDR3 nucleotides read TGTGCCTGGAGTAACGATGCAACTAATGAAAAACTGTTTTTT.

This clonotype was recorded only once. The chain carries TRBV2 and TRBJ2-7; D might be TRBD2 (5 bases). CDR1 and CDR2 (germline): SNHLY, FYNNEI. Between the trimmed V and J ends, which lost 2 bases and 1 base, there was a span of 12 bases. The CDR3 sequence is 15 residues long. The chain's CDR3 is CASSEMNAGSYEQYF. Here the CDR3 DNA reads TGTGCCAGCAGTGAAATGAACGCGGGTTCCTACGAGCAGTACTTC.

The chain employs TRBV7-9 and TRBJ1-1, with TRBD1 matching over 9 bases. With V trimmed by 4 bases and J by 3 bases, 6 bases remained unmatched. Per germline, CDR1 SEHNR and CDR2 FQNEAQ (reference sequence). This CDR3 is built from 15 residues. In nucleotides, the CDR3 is TGTGCCAGCAGCTCCTTACAGGGGGCATACACTGAAGCTTTCTTT. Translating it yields CASSSLQGAYTEAFF.

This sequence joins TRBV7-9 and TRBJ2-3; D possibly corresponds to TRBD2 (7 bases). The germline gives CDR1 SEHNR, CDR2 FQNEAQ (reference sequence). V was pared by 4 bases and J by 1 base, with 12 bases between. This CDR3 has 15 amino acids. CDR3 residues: CASSSQGGGTDTQYF. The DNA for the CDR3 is TGTGCCAGCAGCTCCCAAGGGGGGGGCACAGATACGCAGTATTTT. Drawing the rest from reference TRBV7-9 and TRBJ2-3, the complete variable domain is DTGVSQNPRHKITKRGQNVTFRCDPISEHNRLYWYRQTLGQGPEFLTYFQNEAQLEKSRLLSDRFSAERPKGSFSTLEIQRTEQGDSAMYLCASSSQGGGTDTQYFGPGTRLTVL.

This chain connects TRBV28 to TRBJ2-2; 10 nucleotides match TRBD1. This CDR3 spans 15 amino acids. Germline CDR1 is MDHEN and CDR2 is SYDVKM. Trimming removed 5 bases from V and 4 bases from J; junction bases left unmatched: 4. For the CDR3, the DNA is TGTGCCAGCAGTGCCCGGACAGGGGGCACCGGGGAGCTGTTTTTT. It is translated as CASSARTGGTGELFF.

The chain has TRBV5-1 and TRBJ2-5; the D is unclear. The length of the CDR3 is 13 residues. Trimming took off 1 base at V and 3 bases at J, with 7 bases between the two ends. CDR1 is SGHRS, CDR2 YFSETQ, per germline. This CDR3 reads CASSLWRKETQYF. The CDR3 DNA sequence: TGCGCCAGCAGCTTGTGGCGGAAAGAGACCCAGTACTTC.

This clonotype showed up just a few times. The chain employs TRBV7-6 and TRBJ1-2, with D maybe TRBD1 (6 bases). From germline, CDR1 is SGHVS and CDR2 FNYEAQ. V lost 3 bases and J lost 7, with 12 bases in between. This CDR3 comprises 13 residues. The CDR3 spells CASSFRGQGGYTF. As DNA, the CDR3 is TGTGCCAGCAGCTTCCGGGGGCAGGGTGGCTACACCTTC.